Listed below are T cell receptor beta chains from one sample, sequenced in a study of cytomegalovirus exposure and HLA in healthy donors. Clones were sequenced by immunoSEQ multiplex PCR, and TCRdb holds only the in-frame ones, with some missing. There are 120,000 or so clones in the sample; approximately 76% occur only once, and 30% lies in the top ten. Material: PBMCs. All receptors derive from a man aged 60 to 69 in good health and CMV-seropositive. CDR3s include the opening cysteine and the closing phenylalanine or tryptophan. D genes are given only for firm matches. Where a row states a size, it is once, few, many or the class of an expanded clone; other rows omit it.

>TRBJ2-3|NA|TRBD1|TRBV7-8
TGTGCCAGCAGCCCTCCCGGGACAGGGGGATCAGATACGCAGTATTTT
CASSPPGTGGSDTQYF
>TRBJ1-4|NA|NA|TRBV5-5
TGTGCCAGCAGCCCCTCGGGACAACCTACGGGAAAACTGTTTTTT
CASSPSGQPTGKLFF
>TRBJ1-2|NA|NA|TRBV6-1
TGTGCCAGCAGTGAAATCCACTCCGGGAGGGGCTACACCTTC
CASSEIHSGRGYTF
>TRBJ2-2|NA|NA|TRBV5-6
TGTGCCAGCAGCCCCCGTAGAAAAGGGGCCGGGGAGCTGTTTTTT
CASSPRRKGAGELFF
>TRBJ1-5|NA|NA|TRBV7-2
TGTGCCAGCAGCCCACGGTGGCAGGGCATCCAGCCCCAGCATTTT
CASSPRWQGIQPQHF
>TRBJ2-4|NA|TRBD1|TRBV9
TGTGCCAGCAGCGTAGGGGGACAGGGGATGAGGGCCAAAAACATTCAGTACTTC
CASSVGGQGMRAKNIQYF
>TRBJ1-6|NA|TRBD1|TRBV5-1
TGCGCCAGCAGCCGGGGACAGGGGGTTTATTCACCCCTCCACTTT
CASSRGQGVYSPLHF
>TRBJ1-1|NA|TRBD1|TRBV4-1
TGCGCCAGCAGCCAAGAGGGGACAGTCCTGAACACTGAAGCTTTCTTT
CASSQEGTVLNTEAFF
>TRBJ1-2|NA|NA|TRBV29-1
TGCAGCGTTGAAGCGGAGGCCGGACTAGCGGGCTACACCTTC
CSVEAEAGLAGYTF
>TRBJ2-7|NA|TRBD1|TRBV9
TGTGCCAGCAGCGTTCGGACAGGGCCTGCCTACGAGCAGTACTTC
CASSVRTGPAYEQYF
>TRBJ1-5|NA|TRBD1|TRBV30
TGTGCCTGGAGGCCGGGGGACAGGGCGCGACAGCCCCAGCATTTT
CAWRPGDRARQPQHF
>TRBJ2-2|NA|NA|TRBV7-3
TGTGCCAGCAGCTCCTCTAGCGCAGCGAACACCGGGGAGCTGTTTTTT
CASSSSSAANTGELFF
>TRBJ2-1|once|TRBD2|TRBV10-3
TGTGCCATCAGTGCTCAGCGGGAGGGCCACAATGAGCAGTTCTTC
CAISAQREGHNEQFF
>TRBJ2-1|NA|NA|TRBV5-8
TGTGCCAGCAGCATCGGACTGAACAATGAGCAGTTCTTC
CASSIGLNNEQFF
>TRBJ2-7|NA|TRBD1|TRBV18
TGTGCCAGCTCGCCAGCCGGACAGGGCTACGAGCAGTACTTC
CASSPAGQGYEQYF
>TRBJ2-7|NA|TRBD2|TRBV5-1
TGCGCCAGCAGCTCCACCCAGCGGGAGGGCTACGAGCAGTACTTC
CASSSTQREGYEQYF
>TRBJ2-7|once|TRBD1|TRBV7-6
TGTGCCAGCAGCACCCGGACAGGATCCTACGAGCAGTACTTC
CASSTRTGSYEQYF
>TRBJ2-4|NA|TRBD1|TRBV7-9
TGTGCCAGCAGCTTAGCGTACGGGGCAGGGGGAATGGCCAAAAACATTCAGTACTTC
CASSLAYGAGGMAKNIQYF
>TRBJ2-1|NA|NA|TRBV10-2
TGCGCCAGCAGTGGCGACAACCGGAAGCAGTTCTTC
CASSGDNRKQFF
>TRBJ2-1|NA|TRBD2|TRBV18
TGTGCCAGCTCACCAAAAACCCCGGCCTCGGGGGGTGAGCAGTTCTTC
CASSPKTPASGGEQFF
>TRBJ1-1|NA|NA|TRBV11-2
TGTGCCAGCAGCTTAGATGGAGGGCGCACTGAAGCTTTCTTT
CASSLDGGRTEAFF
>TRBJ2-6|NA|NA|TRBV2
TGTGCCAGCAGCTTGGAGGGTTTCACTGGGGCCAACGTCCTGACTTTC
CASSLEGFTGANVLTF
>TRBJ1-2|NA|TRBD1|TRBV7-8
TGTGCCAGCAGCTTACGTGACAGGGGTTCTGGCTACACCTTC
CASSLRDRGSGYTF
>TRBJ2-7|NA|NA|TRBV15
TGTGCCACCAGCAGAGATAATAAGGGGTTAGGCACAGTCGGGTACGAGCAGTACTTC
CATSRDNKGLGTVGYEQYF
>TRBJ2-4|NA|TRBD1|TRBV5-4
TGTGCCAGCAGCCTGGACAGGTTAATAGCCAAAAACATTCAGTACTTC
CASSLDRLIAKNIQYF
>TRBJ1-5|NA|NA|TRBV15
TGTGCCACCAGCAGGGACTCTAGCAATCAGCCCCAGCATTTT
CATSRDSSNQPQHF
>TRBJ2-3|NA|TRBD1|TRBV6-1
TGTGCCAGCAGCCGGACAGGGGGTGGAGATACGCAGTATTTT
CASSRTGGGDTQYF
>TRBJ2-3|NA|NA|TRBV7-8
TGTGCCAGCAGCTTAGAACGGGGGAGCACAGATACGCAGTATTTT
CASSLERGSTDTQYF